The T cell receptor beta chain under discussion was sequenced for a study of blood T cell repertoires in COVID-19. This CDR3 has 13 amino acids. Germline lookup yields CDR1 SGHKS and CDR2 YYEKEE (reference sequence). V was trimmed by 0 bases and J by 3 bases, leaving 6 bases between them. TCRdb's table, derived via immunoSEQ multiplex PCR, lists solely in-frame clones and lacks some. The data contain approximately 210,000 clones, roughly 80% of them seen just once; the ten biggest clones take up roughly 7.8%. The receptor was isolated from a woman aged 80 or older with COVID-19, enrolled during active disease. Material: peripheral blood. The rearrangement uses TRBV5-5 and TRBJ1-2; the D gene is possibly TRBD1 (5 bases). CDR3 DNA: TGTGCCAGCAGCTTGGAAGGGGACTATGGCTACACCTTC. This sequence encodes CASSLEGDYGYTF. Variable domain in full (rest from reference TRBV5-5 and TRBJ1-2): DAGVTQSPTHLIKTRGQQVTLRCSPISGHKSVSWYQQVLGQGPQFIFQYYEKEERGRGNFPDRFSARQFPNYSSELNVNALLLGDSALYLCASSLEGDYGYTFGSGTRLTVV.